The clone carrying this TCR beta chain was seen ten or more times. The antigen is undetermined. These data come from a study of identical twins. Broader study findings: Out-of-frame alpha sequences common to twins were enriched for low generation probability. The authors noted that invariant MAIT and iNKT cells could partly confound zero-insertion analyses. Models, which agreed with sharing between unrelated individuals, nonetheless underestimated the out-of-frame TCR alpha sharing seen in monozygotic twins. Cross-sectional statistics, not tracking of the same donors, supported the conclusions.

TCRdb itself ran the 5' RACE reads through MiXCR, one entry per CDR3 protein. In the table there are roughly 250,000 distinct CDR3 sequences, roughly 7% of which are singletons. These data were likewise used in another study, on yellow fever vaccine responses in identical twins.

Specimen: memory (CD45RO+) T cells sorted from blood. The TCR was taken from a woman younger than 35 in good health.

The CDR3 nucleotides read TGCAGCGTTACTAGCGGAACCTACGAGCAGTACTTC. Translated, it gives CSVTSGTYEQYF. The chain employs TRBV29-1 and TRBJ2-7, with 8 bases identical to TRBD2. Per the germline V gene, CDR1 is SQVTM and CDR2 is ANQGSEA. CDR3 length equals 12 residues. The V segment lost 5 bases and the J segment 2 bases; nucleotides outside the gene matches: 2.